These 10 T cell receptor beta chains originate from one sample sequenced in a study of OX40 agonist ivuxolimab in advanced cancers. Method: immunoSEQ multiplex PCR; TCRdb's copy keeps in-frame clones and lacks some. The sample has more than 55,000 clones, about 83% seen once. Here the sequenced sample was CD4+ or CD8+ T cells sorted from blood, taken in a trial of the OX40 agonist ivuxolimab. The receptor set was obtained from an adult with an advanced solid tumor such as melanoma, head and neck, liver or kidney cancer.

The genes are TRBV7-9 and TRBJ2-3; 9 nucleotides line up with TRBD1. J gave up 5 bases and V 4 bases, and 10 bases lay outside the gene matches. Germline V gene data show CDR1 as SEHNR and CDR2 as FQNEAQ (reference sequence). This CDR3 has 16 amino acids. The CDR3 protein is CASSWRTGALVDTQYF. CDR3 nucleotide sequence: TGTGCCAGCAGCTGGAGGACAGGGGCGTTAGTAGATACGCAGTATTTT.

This clone has a single count. This sample also contains other DNA sequences that code for the same CDR3. V gene TRBV4-2 combines with J gene TRBJ2-2; TRBD1 is a possible D gene (5 bases). The V gene's germline CDR1 is LGHNA and CDR2 YNFKEQ. The V gene lost 1 base and the J gene lost 3 bases, with 9 bases spanning the gap. The CDR3 sequence is 15 residues long. CDR3 protein: CASSQVGRDTGELFF. DNA for the CDR3: TGTGCCAGCAGCCAAGTCGGCAGGGACACCGGGGAGCTGTTTTTT.

V is TRBV5-6 and J is TRBJ1-5; D not resolved. This CDR3 is 15 amino acids long. In germline, CDR1 is SGHDT, CDR2 YYEEEE. V lost 4 bases, J lost 2 bases, and 13 bases lay in between. The CDR3 DNA follows: TGTGCCAGCAGCAGGCAGATGGGTGGCAATCAGCCCCAGCATTTT. As protein: CASSRQMGGNQPQHF. The full variable domain, in which reference TRBV5-6 and TRBJ1-5 provide the parts outside the CDR3, is DAGVTQSPTHLIKTRGQQVTLRCSPKSGHDTVSWYQQALGQGPQFIFQYYEEEERQRGNFPDRFSGHQFPNYSSELNVNALLLGDSALYLCASSRQMGGNQPQHFGDGTRLSIL.

The rearrangement links TRBV5-1 to TRBJ2-1, with D tentatively TRBD2 (5 bases). The CDR3 extends over 16 amino acids. V was pared by 2 bases and J by 7 bases, with 19 bases between. Per germline, CDR1 SGHRS and CDR2 YFSETQ. CDR3 coding DNA: TGCGCCAGCAGCTTCTTGGCGGGCCAACTGTGGAATGAGCAGTTCTTC. This gives the protein CASSFLAGQLWNEQFF.

The chain recombines TRBV10-1 with TRBJ2-1, with 9 bases that match TRBD1. Unmatched junction bases numbered 6, after V lost 2 bases and J lost 4 bases. Germline loops: CDR1 WNHNN, CDR2 SYGVQD (reference sequence). The CDR3 contains 16 residues. The CDR3 is CASSENPGQGYNEQFF. CDR3 DNA: TGCGCCAGCAGTGAGAATCCGGGACAGGGTTACAATGAGCAGTTCTTC.

The V call is TRBV5-6, the J call TRBJ2-1, with D possibly matching TRBD1 (5 bases). The ends were cut back, 3 bases at V and 10 bases at J, with 14 bases in the middle. The germline CDR1 and CDR2 sequences are SGHDT and YYEEEE. CDR3 length equals 13 residues. The CDR3 region has the DNA TGTGCCAGCAGCTGGGGCTCCCGGACGGAGCAGTTCTTC. Translation gives CASSWGSRTEQFF.

V usage is TRBV5-6 and J usage is TRBJ2-5; 8 bases are shared with TRBD2. From germline, CDR1 is SGHDT and CDR2 YYEEEE. This CDR3 region has 15 residues. The V and J ends lost 4 bases and 2 bases, in that order; junction bases with no gene match: 7. CDR3 DNA: TGTGCCAGCAGCGCCGGGAGGGGTCGACAAGAGACCCAGTACTTC. Protein sequence: CASSAGRGRQETQYF.

The J gene is TRBJ1-1, the V gene TRBV30, with D tentatively TRBD1 (5 bases). CDR1 GTSNPN and CDR2 SVGIG come from the germline V gene (reference sequence). The length of the CDR3 is 14 residues. V dropped 2 bases and J dropped 2 bases, with 12 bases sitting between them. The CDR3 here is CAWSFGGVNTEAFF. CDR3 in DNA: TGTGCCTGGAGTTTTGGGGGAGTTAACACTGAAGCTTTCTTT.

This clone was found once. The CDR3 is CSVEDSGSYGYTF. The CDR3 bases are TGCAGCGTTGAAGATTCTGGGTCGTATGGCTACACCTTC. V usage is TRBV29-1 and J usage is TRBJ1-2; D ambiguous. This CDR3 contains 13 residues. Germline-derived CDR1 and CDR2 are SQVTM and ANQGSEA. V dropped 0 bases and J dropped 5 bases, with 10 bases sitting between them. Filled out from reference TRBV29-1 and TRBJ1-2, the complete variable domain reads SAVISQKPSRDICQRGTSLTIQCQVDSQVTMMFWYRQQPGQSLTLIATANQGSEATYESGFVIDKFPISRPNLTFSTLTVSNMSPEDSSIYLCSVEDSGSYGYTFGSGTRLTVV.

The V call is TRBV6-1, the J call TRBJ2-1, with 13 nucleotides matching TRBD2. The J segment lost 6 bases and the V segment lost 7 bases, leaving 6 bases of the junction unmatched. CDR3 length equals 15 residues. In germline, CDR1 is MNHNS, CDR2 SASEGT. The CDR3 here is CASIRTSGSFNEQFF. CDR3 coding DNA: TGTGCCAGCATCCGGACTAGCGGGAGCTTCAATGAGCAGTTCTTC.